One T cell receptor (beta chain) is described in this entry. As yet, its antigen is unknown. This PCR relied on a set of 60 Vbeta primers and 13 Jbeta primers. Generated by immunoSEQ multiplex PCR, the TCRdb table keeps only in-frame clones and is missing some. The table has about 100,000 clones, 79% seen once; the top ten hold about 4%. This entry comes from a study of cytomegalovirus exposure and HLA in healthy donors. General study results and limits: CMV serostatus was the only recorded immune exposure for donors. With high specificity and sensitivity, the classifier reportedly diagnosed cytomegalovirus status.

CDR1 is SNHLY and CDR2 is FYNNEI in the germline V gene. V was clipped by 10 bases and J by 2 bases; unmatched bases: 13. CDR3 length: 16 amino acids. The rearrangement joins TRBV2 to TRBJ2-7, with TRBD2 matching 11 bases. Sequencing was performed on PBMCs. This sequence originates from a female donor in good health and CMV-seropositive. As DNA, the CDR3 is TGTGCCACCCAATTGGGGCTTAGCGGGAGGGCCTACGAGCAGTACTTC. Translated, it gives CATQLGLSGRAYEQYF.